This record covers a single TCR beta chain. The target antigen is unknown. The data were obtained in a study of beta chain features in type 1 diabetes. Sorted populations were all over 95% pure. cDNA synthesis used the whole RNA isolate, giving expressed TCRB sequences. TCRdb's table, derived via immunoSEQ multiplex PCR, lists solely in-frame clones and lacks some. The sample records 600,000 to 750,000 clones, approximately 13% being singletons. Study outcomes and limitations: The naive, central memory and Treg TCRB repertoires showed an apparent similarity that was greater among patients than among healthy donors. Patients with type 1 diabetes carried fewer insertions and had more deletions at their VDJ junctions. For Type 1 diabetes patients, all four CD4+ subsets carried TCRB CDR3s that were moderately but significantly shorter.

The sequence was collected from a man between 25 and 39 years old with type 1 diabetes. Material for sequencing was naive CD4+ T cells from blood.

The CDR3 loop is CSVPEGAQFLYNEQFF. The CDR3 bases are TGCAGCGTCCCGGAGGGGGCTCAATTTCTCTACAATGAGCAGTTCTTC. The rearrangement links TRBV29-1 to TRBJ2-1, with D possibly being TRBD1 (7 bases). The germline CDR1 and CDR2 sequences are SQVTM and ANQGSEA. V lost 6 bases, J lost 3 bases, and 21 bases lay in between. This CDR3 contains 16 residues.